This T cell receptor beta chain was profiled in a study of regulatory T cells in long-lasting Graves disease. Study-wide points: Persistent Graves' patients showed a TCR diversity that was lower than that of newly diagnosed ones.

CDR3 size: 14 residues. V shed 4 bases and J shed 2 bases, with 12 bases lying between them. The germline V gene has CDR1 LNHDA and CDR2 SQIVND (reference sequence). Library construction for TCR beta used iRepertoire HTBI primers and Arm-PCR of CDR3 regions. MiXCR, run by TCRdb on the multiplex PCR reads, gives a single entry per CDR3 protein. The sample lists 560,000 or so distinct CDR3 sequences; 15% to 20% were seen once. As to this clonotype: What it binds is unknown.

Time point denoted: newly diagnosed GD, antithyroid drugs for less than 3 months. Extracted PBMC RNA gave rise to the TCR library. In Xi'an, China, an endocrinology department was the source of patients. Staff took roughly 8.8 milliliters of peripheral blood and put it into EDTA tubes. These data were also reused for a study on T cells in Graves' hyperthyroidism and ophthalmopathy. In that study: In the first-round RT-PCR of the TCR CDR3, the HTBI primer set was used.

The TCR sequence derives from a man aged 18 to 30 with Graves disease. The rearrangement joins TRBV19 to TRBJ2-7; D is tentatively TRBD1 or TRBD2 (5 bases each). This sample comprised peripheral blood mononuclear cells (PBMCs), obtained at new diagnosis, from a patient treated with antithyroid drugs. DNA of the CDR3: TGTGCCAGTAGTACGGGACGGCTTCCCTACGAGCAGTACTTC. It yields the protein CASSTGRLPYEQYF.